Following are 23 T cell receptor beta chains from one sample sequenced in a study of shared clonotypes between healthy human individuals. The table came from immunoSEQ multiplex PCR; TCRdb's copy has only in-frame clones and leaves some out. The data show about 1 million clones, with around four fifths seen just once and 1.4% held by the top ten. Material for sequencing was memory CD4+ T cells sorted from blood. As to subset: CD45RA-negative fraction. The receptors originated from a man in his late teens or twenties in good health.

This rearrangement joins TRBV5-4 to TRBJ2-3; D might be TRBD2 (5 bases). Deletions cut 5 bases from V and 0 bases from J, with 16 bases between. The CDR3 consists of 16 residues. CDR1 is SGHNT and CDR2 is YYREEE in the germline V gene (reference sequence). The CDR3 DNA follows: TGTGCCAGCAGACCATCGAGGGAGCGAAGCACAGATACGCAGTATTTT. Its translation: CASRPSRERSTDTQYF.

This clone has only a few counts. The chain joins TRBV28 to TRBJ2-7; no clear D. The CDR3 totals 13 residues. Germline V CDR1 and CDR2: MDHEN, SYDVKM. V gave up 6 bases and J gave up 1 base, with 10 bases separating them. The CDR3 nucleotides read TGTGCCAGCAGCTCCGGGTCATCCTACGAGCAGTACTTC. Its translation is CASSSGSSYEQYF.

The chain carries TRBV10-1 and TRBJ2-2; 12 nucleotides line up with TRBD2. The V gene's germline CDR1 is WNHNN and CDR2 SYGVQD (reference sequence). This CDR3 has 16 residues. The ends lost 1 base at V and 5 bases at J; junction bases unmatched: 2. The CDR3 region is CASSELGLAGTGELFF. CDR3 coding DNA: TGCGCCAGCAGTGAGTTAGGACTAGCGGGAACCGGGGAGCTGTTTTTT.

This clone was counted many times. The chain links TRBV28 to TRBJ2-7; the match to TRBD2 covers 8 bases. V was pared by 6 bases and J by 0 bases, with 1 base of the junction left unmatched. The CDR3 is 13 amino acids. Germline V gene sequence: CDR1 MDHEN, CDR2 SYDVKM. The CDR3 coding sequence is TGTGCCAGCAGGAGCGGGAGCTCCTACGAGCAGTACTTC. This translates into CASRSGSSYEQYF. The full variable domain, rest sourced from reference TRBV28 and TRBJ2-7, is DVKVTQSSRYLVKRTGEKVFLECVQDMDHENMFWYRQDPGLGLRLIYFSYDVKMKEKGDIPEGYSVSREKKERFSLILESASTNQTSMYLCASRSGSSYEQYFGPGTRLTVT.

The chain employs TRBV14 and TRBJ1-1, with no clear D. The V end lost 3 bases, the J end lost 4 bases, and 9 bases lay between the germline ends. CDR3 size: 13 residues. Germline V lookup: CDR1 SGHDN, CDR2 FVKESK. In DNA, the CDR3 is TGTGCCAGCAGCCAGAAAAGAGTCACTGAAGCTTTCTTT. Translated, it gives CASSQKRVTEAFF.

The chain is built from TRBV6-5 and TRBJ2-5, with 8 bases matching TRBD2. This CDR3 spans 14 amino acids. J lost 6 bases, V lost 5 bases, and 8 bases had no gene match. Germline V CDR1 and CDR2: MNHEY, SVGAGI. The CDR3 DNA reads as TGTGCCAGCAGTACCGGACTAGCATCGAAGACCCAGTACTTC. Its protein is CASSTGLASKTQYF.

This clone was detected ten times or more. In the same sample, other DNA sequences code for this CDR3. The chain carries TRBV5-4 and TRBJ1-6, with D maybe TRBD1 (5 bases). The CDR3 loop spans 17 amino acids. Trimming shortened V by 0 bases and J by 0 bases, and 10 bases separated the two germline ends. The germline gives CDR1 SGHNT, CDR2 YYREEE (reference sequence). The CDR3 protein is CASSLAGKSSYNSPLHF. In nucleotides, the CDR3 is TGTGCCAGCAGCTTGGCAGGGAAGAGCTCCTATAATTCACCCCTCCACTTT.

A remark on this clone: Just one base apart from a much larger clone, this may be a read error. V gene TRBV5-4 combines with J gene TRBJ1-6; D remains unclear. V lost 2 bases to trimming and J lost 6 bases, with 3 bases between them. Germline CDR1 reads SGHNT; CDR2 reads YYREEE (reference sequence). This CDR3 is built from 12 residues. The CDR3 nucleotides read TGTGCCAGCAGCTTAATTAATTCACCCCTCCACTTT. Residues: CASSLINSPLHF.

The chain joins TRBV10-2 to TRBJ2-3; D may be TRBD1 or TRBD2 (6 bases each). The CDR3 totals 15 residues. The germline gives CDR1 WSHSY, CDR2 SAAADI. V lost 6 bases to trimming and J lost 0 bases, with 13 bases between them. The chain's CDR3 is CASRGGKGSTDTQYF. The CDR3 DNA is TGCGCCAGCAGGGGGGGCAAGGGAAGCACAGATACGCAGTATTTT.

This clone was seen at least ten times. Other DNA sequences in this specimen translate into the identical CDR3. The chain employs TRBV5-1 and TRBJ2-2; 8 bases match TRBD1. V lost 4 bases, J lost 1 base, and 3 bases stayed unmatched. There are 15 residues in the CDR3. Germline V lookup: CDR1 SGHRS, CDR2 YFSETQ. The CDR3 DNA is TGCGCCAGCAGCCCCGGGACAGGGAACACCGGGGAGCTGTTTTTT. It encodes CASSPGTGNTGELFF.

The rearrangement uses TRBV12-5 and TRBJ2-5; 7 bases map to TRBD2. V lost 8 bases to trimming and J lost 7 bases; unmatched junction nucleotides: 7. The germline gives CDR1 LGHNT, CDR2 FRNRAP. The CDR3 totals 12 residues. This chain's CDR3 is CASLGGVGTQYF. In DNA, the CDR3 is TGTGCTAGTTTGGGAGGGGTCGGGACCCAGTACTTC.

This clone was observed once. CDR3 nucleotide sequence: TGTGCCAGCAGCCCCTTCCAGGGAGTCAGGGCTTTCTTT. Translation gives CASSPFQGVRAFF. J is TRBJ1-1 and V is TRBV6-5; the D gene is possibly TRBD1 (5 bases). The CDR3 totals 13 residues. CDR1 and CDR2 from the germline V gene are MNHEY and SVGAGI. V was pared by 6 bases and J by 11 bases, with 19 bases between.

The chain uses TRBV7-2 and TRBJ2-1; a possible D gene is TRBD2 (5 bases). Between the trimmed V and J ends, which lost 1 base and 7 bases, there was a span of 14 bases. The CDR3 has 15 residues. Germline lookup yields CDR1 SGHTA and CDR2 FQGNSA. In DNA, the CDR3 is TGTGCCAGCAGCTTAGATTCCGGGAATGTTAATGAGCAGTTCTTC. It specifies CASSLDSGNVNEQFF. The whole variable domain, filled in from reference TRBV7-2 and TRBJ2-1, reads GAGVSQSPSNKVTEKGKDVELRCDPISGHTALYWYRQSLGQGLEFLIYFQGNSAPDKSGLPSDRFSAERTGGSVSTLTIQRTQQEDSAVYLCASSLDSGNVNEQFFGPGTRLTVL.

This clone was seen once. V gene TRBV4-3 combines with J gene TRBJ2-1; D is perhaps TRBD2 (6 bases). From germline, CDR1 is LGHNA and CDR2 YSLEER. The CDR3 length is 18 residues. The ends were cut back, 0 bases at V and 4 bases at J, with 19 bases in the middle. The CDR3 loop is CASSQEGLYGTSYNEQFF. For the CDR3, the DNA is TGCGCCAGCAGCCAAGAAGGTTTGTACGGGACTTCATACAATGAGCAGTTCTTC.

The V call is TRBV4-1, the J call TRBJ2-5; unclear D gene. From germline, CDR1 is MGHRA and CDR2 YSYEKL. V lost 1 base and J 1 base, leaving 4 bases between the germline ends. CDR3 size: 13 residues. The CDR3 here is CASSQAIQETQYF. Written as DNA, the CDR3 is TGCGCCAGCAGCCAAGCTATCCAAGAGACCCAGTACTTC.

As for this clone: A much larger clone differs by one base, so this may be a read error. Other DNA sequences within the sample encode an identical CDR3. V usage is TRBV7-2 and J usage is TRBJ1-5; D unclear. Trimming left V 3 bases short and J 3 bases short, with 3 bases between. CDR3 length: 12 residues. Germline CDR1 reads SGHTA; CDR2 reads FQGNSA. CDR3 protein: CASSLPNQPQHF. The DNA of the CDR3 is TGTGCCAGCAGCTTGCCCAATCAGCCCCAGCATTTT.

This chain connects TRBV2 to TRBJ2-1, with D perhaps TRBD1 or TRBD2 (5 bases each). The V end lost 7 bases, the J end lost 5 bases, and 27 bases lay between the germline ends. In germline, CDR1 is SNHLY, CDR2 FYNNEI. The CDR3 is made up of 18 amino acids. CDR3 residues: CASNELTFSGASHNEQFF. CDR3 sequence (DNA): TGTGCCAGCAATGAGCTTACCTTTAGTGGGGCTAGCCACAATGAGCAGTTCTTC.

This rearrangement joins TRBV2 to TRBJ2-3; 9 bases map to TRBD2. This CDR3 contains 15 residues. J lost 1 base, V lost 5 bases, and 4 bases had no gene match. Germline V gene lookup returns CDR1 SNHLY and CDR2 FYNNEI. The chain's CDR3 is CASSRGRAGTDTQYF. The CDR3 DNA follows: TGTGCCAGCAGTCGCGGGAGGGCCGGCACAGATACGCAGTATTTT. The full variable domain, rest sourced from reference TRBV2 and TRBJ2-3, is EPEVTQTPSHQVTQMGQEVILRCVPISNHLYFYWYRQILGQKVEFLVSFYNNEISEKSEIFDDQFSVERPDGSNFTLKIRSTKLEDSAMYFCASSRGRAGTDTQYFGPGTRLTVL.

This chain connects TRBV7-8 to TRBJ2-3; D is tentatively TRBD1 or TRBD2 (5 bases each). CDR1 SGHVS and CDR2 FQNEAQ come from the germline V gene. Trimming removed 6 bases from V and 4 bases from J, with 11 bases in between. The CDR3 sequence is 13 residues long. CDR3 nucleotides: TGTGCCAGCAGTGGGGGATTAGCAGATACGCAGTATTTT. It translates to CASSGGLADTQYF.

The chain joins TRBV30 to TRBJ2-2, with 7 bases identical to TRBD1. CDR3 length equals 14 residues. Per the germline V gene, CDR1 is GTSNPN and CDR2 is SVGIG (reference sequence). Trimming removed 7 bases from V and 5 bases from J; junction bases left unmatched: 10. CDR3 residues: CAFLRDSGTGELFF. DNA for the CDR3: TGTGCCTTTCTTCGGGACAGCGGTACCGGGGAGCTGTTTTTT.

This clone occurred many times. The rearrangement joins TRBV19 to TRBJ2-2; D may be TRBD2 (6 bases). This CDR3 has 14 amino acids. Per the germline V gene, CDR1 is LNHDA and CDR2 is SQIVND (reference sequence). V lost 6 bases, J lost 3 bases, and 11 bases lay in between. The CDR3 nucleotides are TGTGCCAGTAGGCCGGGACTCTACACCGGGGAGCTGTTTTTT. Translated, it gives CASRPGLYTGELFF.

CDR3 sequence: CAAQLSGSGGTDTQYF. The CDR3, as DNA: TGTGCCGCTCAACTCTCCGGGAGCGGGGGCACAGATACGCAGTATTTT. The chain recombines TRBV6-6 with TRBJ2-3; 7 bases map to TRBD2. The CDR3 covers 16 residues. Germline V gene data show CDR1 as MNHNY and CDR2 as SVGAGI (reference sequence). The V segment lost 11 bases and the J segment 1 base; nucleotides outside the gene matches: 15.

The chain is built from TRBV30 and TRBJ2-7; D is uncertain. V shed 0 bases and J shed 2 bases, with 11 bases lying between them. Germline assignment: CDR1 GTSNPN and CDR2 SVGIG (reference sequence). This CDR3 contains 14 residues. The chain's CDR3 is CAWSVPRNTYEQYF. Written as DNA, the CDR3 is TGTGCCTGGAGTGTCCCGCGTAACACCTACGAGCAGTACTTC.